This is a list of T cell receptor beta chains from one sample in a study of blood T cell repertoires in COVID-19. Assay: immunoSEQ multiplex PCR; the TCRdb copy retains only in-frame clones and omits some. The sample holds about 240,000 clones, around 84% seen once. Specimen: peripheral blood. These receptors all stem from a woman in her 70s with active or convalescent COVID-19. Each CDR3 is given with its conserved first and last residue. D genes are given only for firm matches. Size is omitted from some rows. Given values are once, few, many or a class for expanded clones.

>TRBV5-4|TRBJ2-7|TRBD1|NA
TGTGCCAGCACCACCGGGACAGGACTCTCCTACGAGCAGTACTTC
CASTTGTGLSYEQYF
>TRBV3-1/TRBV3-2|TRBJ1-2|NA|NA
TGTGCCAGCAGCCAAGACCCCCGGGGAGGTGGCTACACCTTC
CASSQDPRGGGYTF
>TRBV2|TRBJ1-1|NA|NA
TGTGCCAGCAGTGAAGCAGGCGGCAGAGTAATGAACACTGAAGCTTTCTTT
CASSEAGGRVMNTEAFF
>TRBV5-1|TRBJ2-7|TRBD1|few
TGCGCCAGCAGCTTGGACAGGGGCGGAGGAGAGCAGTACTTC
CASSLDRGGGEQYF
>TRBV6-2/TRBV6-3|TRBJ1-2|TRBD1|NA
TGTGCCAGCAGCCCCGGGACAGTGGGCTATGGCTACACCTTC
CASSPGTVGYGYTF
>TRBV6-5|TRBJ1-1|TRBD1|NA
TGTGCCAGCACCCGGGACAGATTCACTGAAGCTTTCTTT
CASTRDRFTEAFF
>TRBV6-5|TRBJ1-4|NA|NA
TGTGCCAGCAGTTACCACCTCGGGGGTGAGAAACTGTTTTTT
CASSYHLGGEKLFF
>TRBV7-3|TRBJ2-2|NA|NA
TGTGCCAGCAGCTCCCCCACAAGGGGCCCGAACACCGGGGAGCTGTTTTTT
CASSSPTRGPNTGELFF
>TRBV7-2|TRBJ2-1|TRBD2|once
TGTGCCAGCAGCTTAGTCGTCGGGGGGGCGAGGAATGAGCAGTTCTTC
CASSLVVGGARNEQFF
>TRBV11-2|TRBJ1-4|TRBD1|NA
TGTGCCAGCAGCTCGGGACAGGGGTCCCCTAATGAAAAACTGTTTTTT
CASSSGQGSPNEKLFF
>TRBV5-5|TRBJ2-6|NA|NA
TGTGCCAGCAGCGACCCGGAGGGCCCCGGGGCCAACGTCCTGACTTTC
CASSDPEGPGANVLTF
>TRBV7-8|TRBJ2-7|TRBD2|NA
TGTGCCAGCAGCTCCCCTGGGGGGGACCCAGAAAAGAGCTCCTACGAGCAGTACTTC
CASSSPGGDPEKSSYEQYF
>TRBV6-2/TRBV6-3|TRBJ2-3|TRBD2|NA
TGTGCCAGCAGCAACGGGGGGGGGCTCACAGATACGCAGTATTTT
CASSNGGGLTDTQYF
>TRBV10-3|TRBJ2-5|TRBD2|NA
TGTGCCATCAGTCTAGCGGGGGAGCTCCAAGAGACCCAGTACTTC
CAISLAGELQETQYF
>TRBV4-3|TRBJ2-7|TRBD2|NA
TGCGCCAGCAGCCAATCGGGCACACCGGGACTAGGGGCCTACGAGCAGTACTTC
CASSQSGTPGLGAYEQYF
>TRBV7-3|TRBJ2-1|TRBD2|NA
TGTGCCAGCAGCTTTAGTAGCGGGGGCCTACGCAATGAGCAGTTCTTC
CASSFSSGGLRNEQFF
>TRBV3-1/TRBV3-2|TRBJ2-2|TRBD2|NA
TGTGCCAGCAGCCAAGAAGAGGATAGCGGGGTCAACACCGGGGAGCTGTTTTTT
CASSQEEDSGVNTGELFF
>TRBV20-1|TRBJ1-5|NA|once
TGCAGTGCTAGTAATGGAGGGTCGTACAATCAGCCCCAGCATTTT
CSASNGGSYNQPQHF
>TRBV19|TRBJ2-5|NA|NA
TGTGCCAGTAGTATCCCCCCCCTTGACGGGCAAGAGACCCAGTACTTC
CASSIPPLDGQETQYF
>TRBV18|TRBJ1-5|TRBD1|NA
TGTGCCAGCTCTCCACAGGGGGAAGGCCAGCCCCAGCATTTT
CASSPQGEGQPQHF
>TRBV15|TRBJ2-7|TRBD2|few
TGTGCCACCAGCAGGGGCGGGGGGGCCACTGACCCTCGGCGCTACGAGCAGTACTTC
CATSRGGGATDPRRYEQYF
>TRBV19|TRBJ1-4|NA|NA
TGTGCCAGTAGAAGGGGGGGCCTTGAAAAACTGTTTTTT
CASRRGGLEKLFF
>TRBV20-1|TRBJ1-1|NA|NA
TGCAGTGCCCCACGGGGGACTGAAGCTTTCTTT
CSAPRGTEAFF
>TRBV27|TRBJ2-5|NA|NA
TGTGCCACCTCGCAGGGGGAGACCCAGTACTTC
CATSQGETQYF
>TRBV6-2/TRBV6-3|TRBJ2-7|NA|NA
TGTGCCAGCCGCCCGGGCGGGAACTACGAGCAGTACTTC
CASRPGGNYEQYF
>TRBV4-1|TRBJ1-2|NA|NA
TGCGCCAGCAGCCAAGATCTCACAGCTAACTATGGCTACACCTTC
CASSQDLTANYGYTF
>TRBV7-2|TRBJ1-2|TRBD1|NA
TGTGCCAGCAGCTTACGACAGGGTGCCTCCACCTTC
CASSLRQGASTF
>TRBV19|TRBJ2-7|TRBD1|NA
TGTGCCAGTAGTATGACGGACAGGGCTTACGAGCAGTACTTC
CASSMTDRAYEQYF
>TRBV6-5|TRBJ2-7|TRBD1|once
TGTGCCGGCTCAACGGACAGGGTCAGCTCCTACGAGCAGTACTTC
CAGSTDRVSSYEQYF
>TRBV19|TRBJ1-1|NA|NA
TGTGCCAGTTCCTCCCACGAGGGCACTGAAGCTTTCTTT
CASSSHEGTEAFF
>TRBV24-1|TRBJ2-5|TRBD1|NA
TGTGCCACCAGTGATTTAGGACAGGGTAAGGGAGAGACCCAGTACTTC
CATSDLGQGKGETQYF
>TRBV7-2|TRBJ1-2|TRBD1|NA
TGTGCCAGCAGCTTAGGAAGGGGGCAGGGCTATGGCTACACCTTC
CASSLGRGQGYGYTF
>TRBV10-3|TRBJ1-3|TRBD1|NA
TGTGCCATCAGTGAGCTTTCTACAGGGGGCGGTGGGAACACCATATATTTT
CAISELSTGGGGNTIYF
>TRBV10-3|TRBJ2-5|TRBD1|NA
TGTGCCATCAGTGAGCAAGGACAGGGCCAAGAGACCCAGTACTTC
CAISEQGQGQETQYF
>TRBV5-1|TRBJ2-3|NA|NA
TGCGCCAGCACCCCAGGGTCTAGCACAGATACGCAGTATTTT
CASTPGSSTDTQYF